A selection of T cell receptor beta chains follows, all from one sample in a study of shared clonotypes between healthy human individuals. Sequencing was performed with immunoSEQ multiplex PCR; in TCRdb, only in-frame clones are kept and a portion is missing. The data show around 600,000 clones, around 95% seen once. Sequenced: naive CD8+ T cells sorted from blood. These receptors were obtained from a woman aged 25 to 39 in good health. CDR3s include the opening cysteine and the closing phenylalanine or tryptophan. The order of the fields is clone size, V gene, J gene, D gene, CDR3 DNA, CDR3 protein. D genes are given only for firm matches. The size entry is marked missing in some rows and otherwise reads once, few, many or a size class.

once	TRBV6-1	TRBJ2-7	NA	TGTGCCAGCGGGGCGGGCAGCTCCTACGAGCAGTACTTC	CASGAGSSYEQYF
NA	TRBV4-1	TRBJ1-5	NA	TGCGCCAGCAGTCAGCGCGTTAGCAATCAGCCCCAGCATTTT	CASSQRVSNQPQHF
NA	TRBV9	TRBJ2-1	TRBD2	TGTGCCAGCAGCCTAAGTGATAGCGGGAGGGTGATGTGGTGGAATGAGCAGTTCTTC	CASSLSDSGRVMWWNEQFF
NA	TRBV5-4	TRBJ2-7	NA	TGTGCCAGCAGCGTATCGGGGGCTACCTACGAGCAGTACTTC	CASSVSGATYEQYF
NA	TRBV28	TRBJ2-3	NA	TGTGCCAGCATAGGACAGTCAACATTCAGCACAGATACGCAGTATTTT	CASIGQSTFSTDTQYF
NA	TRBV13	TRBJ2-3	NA	TGTGCCAGCAGCAGAGGGGACGGGAGAACAGATACGCAGTATTTT	CASSRGDGRTDTQYF
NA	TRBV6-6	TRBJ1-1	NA	TGTGCCAGCAGTTATTGGGGATCCGACACTGAAGCTTTCTTT	CASSYWGSDTEAFF
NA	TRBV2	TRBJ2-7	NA	TGTGCCAGCAGTGGGGTAGAGTCCACCATCTACGAGCAGTACTTC	CASSGVESTIYEQYF
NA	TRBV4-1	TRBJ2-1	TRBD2	TGCGCCAGCAGCCATTCGGGACTAGCAGAGAGCTACAATGAGCAGTTCTTC	CASSHSGLAESYNEQFF
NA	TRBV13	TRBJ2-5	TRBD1	TGTGCCAGCAGCCAGGACAGGGGTGAGGAGCAGTACTTC	CASSQDRGEEQYF
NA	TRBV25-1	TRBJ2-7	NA	TGTGCCAGCAGTGAGTCAATGGGCTCCTACGAGCAGTACTTC	CASSESMGSYEQYF